The source of this T cell receptor (beta chain) is a study of blood T cell repertoires in COVID-19. Study-wide background: Collection of acute and convalescent COVID-19 samples took place in the United States, Italy and Spain. Sources were T cells, B-cell-depleted T cells, or PBMCs; the material itself was cDNA or gDNA.

As processed by the authors: Using reference gene primer amplification, nucleated cell counts were estimated. The protocol was immunoSEQ multiplex PCR, while the TCRdb copy is restricted to in-frame clones and leaves out a portion. V, J and clone size were drawn from that table, and D and trimming were deduced from the DNA. The sample contains 100,000 or so clones, 88% of which appear only once. The CDR3 sequence is 16 residues long. Germline assignment: CDR1 LNHDA and CDR2 SQIVND (reference sequence). V lost 8 bases and J lost 0; bases outside the gene matches: 8. The J gene is TRBJ2-3, the V gene TRBV19, with 10 bases aligning to TRBD1. The TCR comes from a human donor in a cohort sampled during active COVID-19. The source material was peripheral blood. The CDR3 region is CASGTGALLSTDTQYF. Written as DNA, the CDR3 is TGTGCCAGTGGGACAGGGGCTTTACTTAGCACAGATACGCAGTATTTT.